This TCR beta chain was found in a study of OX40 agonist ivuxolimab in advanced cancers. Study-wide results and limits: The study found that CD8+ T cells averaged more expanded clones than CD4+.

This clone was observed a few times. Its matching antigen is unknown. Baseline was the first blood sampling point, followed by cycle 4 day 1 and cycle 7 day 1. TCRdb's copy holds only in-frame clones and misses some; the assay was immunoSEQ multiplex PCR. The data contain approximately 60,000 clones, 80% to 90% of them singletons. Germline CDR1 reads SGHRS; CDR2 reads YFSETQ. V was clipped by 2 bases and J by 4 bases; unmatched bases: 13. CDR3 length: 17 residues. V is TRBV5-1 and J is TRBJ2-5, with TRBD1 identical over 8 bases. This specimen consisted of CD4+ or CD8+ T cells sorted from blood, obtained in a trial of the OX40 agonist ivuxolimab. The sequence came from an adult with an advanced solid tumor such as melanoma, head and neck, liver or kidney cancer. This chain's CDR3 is CASSFGQGAPRGETQYF. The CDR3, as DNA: TGCGCCAGCAGCTTTGGCCAGGGGGCGCCCCGGGGAGAGACCCAGTACTTC.